This is a list of T cell receptor beta chains from one sample in a study of OX40 agonist ivuxolimab in advanced cancers. Produced via immunoSEQ multiplex PCR; TCRdb's table is partial and in-frame only. The top ten clones hold over 2.5% of a sample with about 64,000 clones, about 85% of them seen once. Source: CD4+ or CD8+ T cells sorted from blood, taken in a trial of the OX40 agonist ivuxolimab. All receptors derive from an adult with an advanced solid tumor such as melanoma, head and neck, liver or kidney cancer. The CDR3 runs from the conserved cysteine through the conserved F or W. The D gene is left open where the match is weak. Only some rows state a clone size, as once, few, many or a class for expanded clones.

len	d_gene	v_gene	j_gene	abundance	CDR3nt	CDR3aa
14	-	TRBV11-3	TRBJ2-2	-	TGTGCCAGCAGCGAGGTGGGGGTGACCGGGGAGCTGTTTTTT	CASSEVGVTGELFF
14	-	TRBV28	TRBJ2-3	-	TGTGCCAGCAACTCCTTTGTGGGGGGCGACACGCAGTATTTT	CASNSFVGGDTQYF
20	-	TRBV21-1	TRBJ2-1	-	TGTGCCAGCAGCAAAGTCCAAAGGTATCTCAACCGTAGTGGGGACAACGAGCAGTTCTTC	CASSKVQRYLNRSGDNEQFF
11	-	TRBV7-9	TRBJ1-1	-	TGTGCCAGCAGCTTCTTAACTGAAGCTTTCTTT	CASSFLTEAFF
13	-	TRBV30	TRBJ1-2	-	TGTGCCTGGAGCAGCCGGGAGTTCTATGGCTACACCTTC	CAWSSREFYGYTF
16	-	TRBV5-1	TRBJ2-3	-	TGCGCCAGCAGCTTAAGGAGGGGGCAGGACGCAGATACGCAGTATTTT	CASSLRRGQDADTQYF
15	TRBD2	TRBV7-9	TRBJ2-3	-	TGTGCCAGCAGGCGACTAGCGGGAGGGCCGGATACGCAGTATTTT	CASRRLAGGPDTQYF
15	-	TRBV27	TRBJ2-3	-	TGTGCCAGCAGTTTAACACAAGTAATGACAGATACGCAGTATTTT	CASSLTQVMTDTQYF
14	-	TRBV27	TRBJ1-1	-	TGTGCCAGCAGTAGGGCAGGGGTGAACACTGAAGCTTTCTTT	CASSRAGVNTEAFF
18	TRBD1	TRBV7-3	TRBJ2-1	-	TGTGCCAGCAGCTTAAGGGGAACGCAGGGACAGGGGGCAAATGAGCAGTTCTTC	CASSLRGTQGQGANEQFF
14	TRBD1	TRBV10-1	TRBJ2-2	-	TGCGCCAGCAGTGCCGACAGGGGGACCGGGGAGCTGTTTTTT	CASSADRGTGELFF
14	-	TRBV5-1	TRBJ2-7	-	TGCGCCAGCAGCTTGCTAACAGGCTCCTACGAGCAGTACTTC	CASSLLTGSYEQYF
12	-	TRBV6-1	TRBJ1-2	-	TGTGCCAGCAGCACCGGACGCTATGGCTACACCTTC	CASSTGRYGYTF
12	-	TRBV10-3	TRBJ1-5	-	TGTGCCAGTCACAGGGAAGGGCAGCCCCAGCATTTT	CASHREGQPQHF
15	TRBD1	TRBV6-5	TRBJ2-3	-	TGTGCCAGCAGTCGACAGGGATCAATCACAGATACGCAGTATTTT	CASSRQGSITDTQYF
17	TRBD1	TRBV28	TRBJ1-1	-	TGTGCCAGCAGACCCACAGGGGCTCTCCCCCAGAACACTGAAGCTTTCTTT	CASRPTGALPQNTEAFF
14	TRBD1	TRBV5-1	TRBJ2-3	-	TGCGCCAGCACGGACAGGGGCCGCACAGATACGCAGTATTTT	CASTDRGRTDTQYF
13	-	TRBV6-1	TRBJ2-5	-	TGTGCCAGCAGTGCGGACACCCAAGAGACCCAGTACTTC	CASSADTQETQYF
13	TRBD2	TRBV7-9	TRBJ2-1	-	TGTGCCAGCGGACTAGCGGGGGAGTATGAGCAGTTCTTC	CASGLAGEYEQFF
14	TRBD2	TRBV14	TRBJ2-7	-	TGTGCCAGCGCTAAAGCGGGAGGATTCTACGAGCAGTACTTC	CASAKAGGFYEQYF
12	-	TRBV7-9	TRBJ2-1	-	TGTGCCACCCGGGCTACCGAGAATGAGCAGTTCTTC	CATRATENEQFF
14	-	TRBV29-1	TRBJ2-3	once	TGCAGCGTCGAAGCTAGCCGGGTTTCCAATACGCAGTATTTT	CSVEASRVSNTQYF
16	TRBD1	TRBV7-2	TRBJ1-2	many	TGTGCCAGCAGCCCAGCAGGACAGGTACTATGGTATGGCTACACCTTC	CASSPAGQVLWYGYTF
16	TRBD2	TRBV5-1	TRBJ2-3	few	TGCGCCAGCAGCTTGACTAGCGGGAGGAGCACAGATACGCAGTATTTT	CASSLTSGRSTDTQYF
14	-	TRBV6-5	TRBJ1-4	-	TGTGCCAGCAGTTCCGGGTCCGATAATGAAAAACTGTTTTTT	CASSSGSDNEKLFF
14	-	TRBV25-1	TRBJ2-5	-	TGTGCCAGCAGTGAATTCCGGACAGAAGAGACCCAGTACTTC	CASSEFRTEETQYF
15	-	TRBV27	TRBJ2-7	-	TGTGCCTCCAGACCCGGGGGGCCGAGCTCCTACGAGCAGTACTTC	CASRPGGPSSYEQYF
17	-	TRBV4-1	TRBJ2-5	-	TGCGCCAGCAGCCAAGGCGCCCTAAGGGGGGGCGGGAGAGACCAGTACTTC	CASSQGALRGGGRDQYF
14	TRBD1	TRBV7-2	TRBJ1-4	once	TGTGCCAGCAGCTGGACAGGGGGCGCGGAAAAACTGTTTTTT	CASSWTGGAEKLFF
15	-	TRBV7-3	TRBJ1-1	-	TGTGCCAGCAGCCCCCGGGTGGGGCGGGACACTGAAGCTTTCTTT	CASSPRVGRDTEAFF
15	-	TRBV4-3	TRBJ1-4	few	TGCGCCAGCAGCCAAACCCAGGACAGTTATGAAAAACTGTTTTTT	CASSQTQDSYEKLFF
16	-	TRBV2	TRBJ1-6	-	TGTGCCAGCAGTGATTCGGTCTCGGGGGCGAGGTCACCCCTCCACTTT	CASSDSVSGARSPLHF
11	-	TRBV28	TRBJ1-2	few	TGTGCCAGCAGTTTGGGGAATGGCTACACCTTC	CASSLGNGYTF
14	-	TRBV10-1	TRBJ2-5	-	TGCGCCAGCAGTGAGTCGGGGGCCCAAGAGACCCAGTACTTC	CASSESGAQETQYF
14	TRBD1	TRBV18	TRBJ1-2	-	TGTGCCAGCTCACCGAACAGGGGAAACTATGGCTACACCTTC	CASSPNRGNYGYTF
14	-	TRBV2	TRBJ2-3	-	TGTGCCAGCAGTGAAGGGGGGCTTGAAGATACGCAGTATTTT	CASSEGGLEDTQYF
13	-	TRBV28	TRBJ1-1	-	TGTGCCAGCAGTTTATCCTTCGGTGGCTGGGCTTTCTTT	CASSLSFGGWAFF
10	-	TRBV28	TRBJ1-2	-	TGTGCCAGCGGATTATATGGCTACACCTTC	CASGLYGYTF
15	TRBD2	TRBV7-2	TRBJ2-7	-	TGTGCCAGCAGCTCCGCCGCGGGGGGGCCTGGCGAGCAGTACTTC	CASSSAAGGPGEQYF
14	-	TRBV7-9	TRBJ1-1	-	TGTGCCAGCAGCTTAAGGGGGTCGGACACTGAAGCTTTCTTT	CASSLRGSDTEAFF
15	-	TRBV7-2	TRBJ1-6	-	TGTGCCAGCAGCTTAAACCCCACAAGGGGATCACCCCTCCACTTT	CASSLNPTRGSPLHF
14	TRBD1	TRBV28	TRBJ2-7	-	TGTGCCAGCACTACTAGACAGGGGTTAAATGAGCAGTACTTC	CASTTRQGLNEQYF
16	-	TRBV19	TRBJ2-3	-	TGTGCCAGTAGTTCTGTGGACGGTAGGAGCACAGATACGCAGTATTTT	CASSSVDGRSTDTQYF
12	-	TRBV11-2	TRBJ1-2	-	TGTGCCAGCAGCTTAGAGCCGACCGGCTACACCTTC	CASSLEPTGYTF
14	-	TRBV28	TRBJ2-7	once	TGTGCCAGCACCCCAGGGCGGCTGATTAACGAGCAGTACTTC	CASTPGRLINEQYF
15	-	TRBV18	TRBJ1-1	-	TGTGCCAGCTCACCAAAGTCTGGGGGGTCGACTGAAGCTTTCTTT	CASSPKSGGSTEAFF
14	TRBD1	TRBV15	TRBJ2-5	-	TGTGCCACCAGCAGAGACAGGGGGCAAGAGACCCAGTACTTC	CATSRDRGQETQYF
16	TRBD1	TRBV2	TRBJ2-2	once	TGTGCCAGCAGTCCGACAGGGGGGCCGAACACCGGGGAGCTGTTTTTT	CASSPTGGPNTGELFF
12	TRBD1	TRBV29-1	TRBJ1-2	-	TGCAGCACCGTACAGGGGGACTATGGCTACACCTTC	CSTVQGDYGYTF
12	-	TRBV5-5	TRBJ1-2	-	TGTGCCAGCAGCTTGGGTGCTCCGCCGGACACCTTC	CASSLGAPPDTF
16	TRBD2	TRBV5-1	TRBJ2-5	-	TGCGCCAGCAGCTCCCGTTTGGTAGCGGGAGGAGAGACCCAGTACTTC	CASSSRLVAGGETQYF